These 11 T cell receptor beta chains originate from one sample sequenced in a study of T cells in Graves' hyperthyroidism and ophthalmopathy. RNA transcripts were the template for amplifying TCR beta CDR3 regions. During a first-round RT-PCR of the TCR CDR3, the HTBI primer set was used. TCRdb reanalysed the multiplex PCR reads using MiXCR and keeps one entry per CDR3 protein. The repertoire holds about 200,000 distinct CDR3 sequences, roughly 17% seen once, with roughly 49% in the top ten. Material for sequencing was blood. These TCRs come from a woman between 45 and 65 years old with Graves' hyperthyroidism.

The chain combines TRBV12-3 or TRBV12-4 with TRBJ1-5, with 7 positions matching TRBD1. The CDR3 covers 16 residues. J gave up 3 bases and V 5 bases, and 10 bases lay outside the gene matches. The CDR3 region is CASSPANRGYNQPQHF. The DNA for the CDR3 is TGTGCCAGCAGTCCAGCCAACAGGGGCTACAATCAGCCCCAGCATTTT.

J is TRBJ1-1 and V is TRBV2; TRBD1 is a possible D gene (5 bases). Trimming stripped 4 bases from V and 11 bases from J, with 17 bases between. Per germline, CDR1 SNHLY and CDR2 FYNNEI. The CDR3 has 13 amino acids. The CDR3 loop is CASSADTSFGAFF. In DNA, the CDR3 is TGTGCCAGCAGTGCGGACACCTCGTTTGGGGCTTTCTTT.

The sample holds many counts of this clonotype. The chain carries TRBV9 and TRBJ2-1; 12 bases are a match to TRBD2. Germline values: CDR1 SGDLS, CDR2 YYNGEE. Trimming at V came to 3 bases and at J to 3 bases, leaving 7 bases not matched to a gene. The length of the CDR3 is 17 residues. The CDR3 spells CASSASTSGRNYNEQFF. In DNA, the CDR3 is TGTGCCAGCAGCGCAAGTACTAGCGGGAGGAACTACAATGAGCAGTTCTTC.

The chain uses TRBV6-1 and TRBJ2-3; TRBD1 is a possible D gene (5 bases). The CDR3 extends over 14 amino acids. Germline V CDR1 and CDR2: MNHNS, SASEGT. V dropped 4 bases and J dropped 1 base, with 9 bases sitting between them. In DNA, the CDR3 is TGTGCCAGCAGTGGGGGCTTCGGCACAGATACGCAGTATTTT. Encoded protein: CASSGGFGTDTQYF.

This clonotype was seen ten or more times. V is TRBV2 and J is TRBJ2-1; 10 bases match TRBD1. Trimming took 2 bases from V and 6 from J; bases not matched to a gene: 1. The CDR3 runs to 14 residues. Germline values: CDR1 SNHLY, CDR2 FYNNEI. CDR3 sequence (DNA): TGTGCCAGCAGTGAATGGGACAGGGGCAATGAGCAGTTCTTC. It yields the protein CASSEWDRGNEQFF.

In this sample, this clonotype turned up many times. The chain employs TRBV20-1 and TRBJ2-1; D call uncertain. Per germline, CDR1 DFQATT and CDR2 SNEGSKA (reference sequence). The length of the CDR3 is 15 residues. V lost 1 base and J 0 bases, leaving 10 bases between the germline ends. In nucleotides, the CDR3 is TGCAGTGCTAGAGGGGTAGGACGCTCCTACAATGAGCAGTTCTTC. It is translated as CSARGVGRSYNEQFF.

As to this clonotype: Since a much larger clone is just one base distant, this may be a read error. The CDR3 nucleotides read TGTGCCAGCAGCTCCCGGGGAGCGGGAGAGTTAAATGAGCAGTTCTTC. It encodes CASSSRGAGELNEQFF. The chain uses TRBV28 and TRBJ2-1, with 8 nucleotides matching TRBD2. J lost 7 bases, V lost 6 bases, and 14 bases had no gene match. Germline CDR1 and CDR2: MDHEN and SYDVKM. The CDR3 loop spans 16 amino acids. Full variable domain (remainder filled in from reference TRBV28 and TRBJ2-1): DVKVTQSSRYLVKRTGEKVFLECVQDMDHENMFWYRQDPGLGLRLIYFSYDVKMKEKGDIPEGYSVSREKKERFSLILESASTNQTSMYLCASSSRGAGELNEQFFGPGTRLTVL.

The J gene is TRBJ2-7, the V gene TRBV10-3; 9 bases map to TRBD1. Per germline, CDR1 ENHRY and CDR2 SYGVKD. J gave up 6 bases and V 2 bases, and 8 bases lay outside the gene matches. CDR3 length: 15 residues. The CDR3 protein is CAISERGTGSGEQYF. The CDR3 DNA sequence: TGTGCCATCAGTGAGAGGGGGACAGGGAGCGGCGAGCAGTACTTC.

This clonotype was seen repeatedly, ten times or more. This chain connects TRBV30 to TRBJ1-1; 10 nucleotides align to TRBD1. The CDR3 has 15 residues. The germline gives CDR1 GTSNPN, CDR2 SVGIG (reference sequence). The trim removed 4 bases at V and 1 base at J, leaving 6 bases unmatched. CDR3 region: CAWNGQGGQNTEAFF. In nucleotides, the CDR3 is TGTGCCTGGAACGGACAGGGGGGCCAGAACACTGAAGCTTTCTTT.

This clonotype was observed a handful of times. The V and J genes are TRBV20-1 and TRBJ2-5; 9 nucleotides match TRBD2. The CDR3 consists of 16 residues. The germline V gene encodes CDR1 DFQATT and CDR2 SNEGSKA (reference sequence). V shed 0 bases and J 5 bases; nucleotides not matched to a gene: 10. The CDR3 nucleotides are TGCAGTGCTAGAGATGGGGCTAGCGGGGCCAGGGAGACCCAGTACTTC. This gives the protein CSARDGASGARETQYF.

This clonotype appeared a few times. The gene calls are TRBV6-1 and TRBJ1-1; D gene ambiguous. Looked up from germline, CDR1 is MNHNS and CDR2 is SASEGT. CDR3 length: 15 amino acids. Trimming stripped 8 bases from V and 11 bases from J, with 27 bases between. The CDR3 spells CASLLPGALTLDAFF. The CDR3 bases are TGTGCCAGCCTGCTCCCGGGAGCCCTAACCCTGGATGCTTTCTTT.